This section outlines one T cell receptor (beta chain) sequence together with its context. Germline V CDR1 and CDR2: MNHNS, SASEGT. The CDR3 runs to 16 residues. V gave up 2 bases and J gave up 6 bases; unmatched junction bases: 6. The record originates from a study of blood T cell repertoires in COVID-19. At the level of the study: Samples taken during acute and convalescent COVID-19 were collected in the United States, Italy and Spain. The analysed material was cDNA or gDNA that came from T cells, B-cell-depleted T cells, or PBMCs.

Original handling: Amplifying reference gene primers gave estimates of nucleated cell counts. Measured with immunoSEQ multiplex PCR; TCRdb has only the in-frame clones, and not every one. V and J calls and clone size are given by that table; D and trimming were obtained from the DNA. The sample records some 250,000 clones, 82% being singletons. The source material was peripheral blood. The rearrangement joins TRBV6-1 to TRBJ1-6; TRBD1 aligns across 8 bases. The clonotype originates from a woman aged 60 to 75 with active or convalescent COVID-19. CDR3 amino acids: CASSETWDRSNSPLHF. DNA of the CDR3: TGTGCCAGCAGTGAAACCTGGGACAGGAGTAATTCACCCCTCCACTTT.